This T cell receptor beta chain was found in a study of T cell responses to AZD1222 COVID-19 vaccine. General observations from the study: Sampled repertoires all dated from after the peak T cell response. Most donors were white British, females outnumbered males, and clonal diversity was possibly underestimated.

The protocol was immunoSEQ multiplex PCR, while the TCRdb copy is restricted to in-frame clones and leaves out a portion. The profile covers 95,000 to 100,000 clones, with roughly 87% appearing a single time and approximately 15% taken by the ten largest. Note on this clone: The antigen is not known.

The source of this sequence is an adult in good health. The input for sequencing was peripheral blood, taken on day 0 of AZD1222 vaccination.

The chain's CDR3 is CSVDGTGSKAFF. Here the CDR3 DNA reads TGCAGCGTCGACGGGACAGGGAGTAAAGCTTTCTTT. The V gene is TRBV29-1, the J gene TRBJ1-1; 9 bases are a match to TRBD1. V dropped 6 bases and J dropped 9; count of bases not matched to a gene: 8. This CDR3 comprises 12 residues. Germline loops: CDR1 SQVTM, CDR2 ANQGSEA.